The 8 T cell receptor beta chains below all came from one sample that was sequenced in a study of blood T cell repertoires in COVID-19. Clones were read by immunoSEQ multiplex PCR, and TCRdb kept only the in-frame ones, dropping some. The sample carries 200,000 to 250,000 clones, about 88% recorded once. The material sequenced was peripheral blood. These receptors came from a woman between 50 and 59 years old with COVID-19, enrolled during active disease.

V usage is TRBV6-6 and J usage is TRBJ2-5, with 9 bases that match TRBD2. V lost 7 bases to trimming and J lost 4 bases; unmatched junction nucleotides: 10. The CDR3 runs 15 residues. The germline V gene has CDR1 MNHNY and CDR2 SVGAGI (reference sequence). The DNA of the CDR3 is TGTGCCAGCACAAATCCGGGACTAGCAGTAGAGACCCAGTACTTC. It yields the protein CASTNPGLAVETQYF.

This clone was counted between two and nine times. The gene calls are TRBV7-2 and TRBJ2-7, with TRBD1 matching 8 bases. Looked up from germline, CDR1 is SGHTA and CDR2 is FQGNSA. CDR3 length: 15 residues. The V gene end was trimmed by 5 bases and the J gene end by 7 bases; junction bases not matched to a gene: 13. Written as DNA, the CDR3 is TGTGCCAGCAGCCCAGGGACAGGACCTAGGGTGGAGCAGTACTTC. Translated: CASSPGTGPRVEQYF.

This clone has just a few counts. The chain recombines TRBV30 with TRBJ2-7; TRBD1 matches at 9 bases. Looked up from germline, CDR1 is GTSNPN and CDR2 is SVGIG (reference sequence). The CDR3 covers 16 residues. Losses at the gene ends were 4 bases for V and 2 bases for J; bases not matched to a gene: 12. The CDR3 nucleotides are TGTGCCTGGATAGATACGAAGGGGACAGGGACCTACGAGCAGTACGTC. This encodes CAWIDTKGTGTYEQYV.

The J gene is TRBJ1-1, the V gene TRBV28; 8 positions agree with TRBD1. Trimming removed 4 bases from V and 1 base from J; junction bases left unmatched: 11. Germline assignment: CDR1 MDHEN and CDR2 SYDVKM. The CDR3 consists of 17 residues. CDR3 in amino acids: CASSSRLTGVGNTEAFF. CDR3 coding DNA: TGTGCCAGCAGTTCCCGTTTGACAGGGGTGGGGAACACTGAAGCTTTCTTT.

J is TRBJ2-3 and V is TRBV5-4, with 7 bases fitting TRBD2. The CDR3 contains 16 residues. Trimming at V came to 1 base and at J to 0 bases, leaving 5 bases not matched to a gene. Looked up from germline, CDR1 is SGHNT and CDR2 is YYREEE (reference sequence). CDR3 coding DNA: TGTGCCAGCAGCTTGCCATCGGGGGGTAGCACAGATACGCAGTATTTT. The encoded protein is CASSLPSGGSTDTQYF.

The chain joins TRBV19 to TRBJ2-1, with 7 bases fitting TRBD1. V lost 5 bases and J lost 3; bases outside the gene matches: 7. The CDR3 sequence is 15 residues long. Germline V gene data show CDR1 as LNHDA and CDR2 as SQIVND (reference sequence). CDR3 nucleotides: TGTGCCAGTAGTCAGGCCAGGGGGATCTACAATGAGCAGTTCTTC. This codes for CASSQARGIYNEQFF. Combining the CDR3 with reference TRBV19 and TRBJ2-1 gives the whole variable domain DGGITQSPKYLFRKEGQNVTLSCEQNLNHDAMYWYRQDPGQGLRLIYYSQIVNDFQKGDIAEGYSVSREKKESFPLTVTSAQKNPTAFYLCASSQARGIYNEQFFGPGTRLTVL.

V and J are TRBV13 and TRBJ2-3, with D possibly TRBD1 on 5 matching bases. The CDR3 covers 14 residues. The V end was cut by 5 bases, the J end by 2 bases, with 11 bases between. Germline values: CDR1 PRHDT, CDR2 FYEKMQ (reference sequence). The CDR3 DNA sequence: TGTGCCAGCAGCCCGACAGTCAACACAGATACGCAGTATTTT. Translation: CASSPTVNTDTQYF.

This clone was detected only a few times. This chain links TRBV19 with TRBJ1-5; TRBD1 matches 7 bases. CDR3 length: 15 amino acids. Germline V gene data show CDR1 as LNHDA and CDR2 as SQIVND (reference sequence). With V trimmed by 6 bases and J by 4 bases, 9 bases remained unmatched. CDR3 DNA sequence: TGTGCCAGTAGGACGACAGGGTTATCGAATCAGCCCCAGCATTTT. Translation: CASRTTGLSNQPQHF.